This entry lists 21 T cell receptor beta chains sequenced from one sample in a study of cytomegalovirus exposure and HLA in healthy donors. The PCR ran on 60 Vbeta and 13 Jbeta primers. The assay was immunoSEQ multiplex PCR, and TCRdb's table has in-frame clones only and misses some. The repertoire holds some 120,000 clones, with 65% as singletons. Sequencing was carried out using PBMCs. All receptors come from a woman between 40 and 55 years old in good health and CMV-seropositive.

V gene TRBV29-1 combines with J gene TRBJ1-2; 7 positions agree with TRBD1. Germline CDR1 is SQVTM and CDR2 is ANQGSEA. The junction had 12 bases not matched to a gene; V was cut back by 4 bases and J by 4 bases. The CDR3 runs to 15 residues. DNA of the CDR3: TGCAGCGTTGCTGGCGGGGACAGCTACTTCTATGGCTACACCTTC. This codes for CSVAGGDSYFYGYTF. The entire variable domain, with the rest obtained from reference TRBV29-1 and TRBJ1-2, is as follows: SAVISQKPSRDICQRGTSLTIQCQVDSQVTMMFWYRQQPGQSLTLIATANQGSEATYESGFVIDKFPISRPNLTFSTLTVSNMSPEDSSIYLCSVAGGDSYFYGYTFGSGTRLTVV.

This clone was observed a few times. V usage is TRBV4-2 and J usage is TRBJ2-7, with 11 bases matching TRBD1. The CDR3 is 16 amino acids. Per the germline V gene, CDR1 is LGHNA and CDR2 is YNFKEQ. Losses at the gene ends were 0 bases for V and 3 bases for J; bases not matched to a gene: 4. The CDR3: CASSQDPGQGGYEQYF. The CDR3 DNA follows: TGTGCCAGCAGCCAAGACCCGGGACAGGGGGGCTACGAGCAGTACTTC.

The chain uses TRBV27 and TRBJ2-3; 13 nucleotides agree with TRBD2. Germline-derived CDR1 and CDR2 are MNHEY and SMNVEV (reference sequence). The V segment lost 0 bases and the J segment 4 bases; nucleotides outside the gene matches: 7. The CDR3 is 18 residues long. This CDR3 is CASSLSKGLAGSPDTQYF. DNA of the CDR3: TGTGCCAGCAGTTTATCGAAGGGACTAGCGGGATCCCCAGATACGCAGTATTTT.

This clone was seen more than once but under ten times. CDR3 in DNA: TGTGCCAGCAGCCTGGGGACTGGATACACCCTGAACACTGAAGCTTTCTTT. Its protein is CASSLGTGYTLNTEAFF. The genes are TRBV5-6 and TRBJ1-1, with TRBD1 as a possible D gene (5 bases). Germline loops: CDR1 SGHDT, CDR2 YYEEEE. V lost 4 bases to trimming and J lost 0 bases, with 19 bases between them. The length of the CDR3 is 17 residues.

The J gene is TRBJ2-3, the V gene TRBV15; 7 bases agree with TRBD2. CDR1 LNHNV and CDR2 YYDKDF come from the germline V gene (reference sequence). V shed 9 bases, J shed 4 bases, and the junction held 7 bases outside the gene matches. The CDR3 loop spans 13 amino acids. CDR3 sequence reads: CATFGLGADTQYF. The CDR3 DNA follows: TGTGCCACATTCGGACTAGGAGCAGATACGCAGTATTTT.

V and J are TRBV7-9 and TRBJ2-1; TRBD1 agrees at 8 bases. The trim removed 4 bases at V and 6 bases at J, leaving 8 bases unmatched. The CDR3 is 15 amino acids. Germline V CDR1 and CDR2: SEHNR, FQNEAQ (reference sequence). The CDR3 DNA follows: TGTGCCAGCAGCTACGGGACAGGCGCCCTCAATGAGCAGTTCTTC. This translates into CASSYGTGALNEQFF.

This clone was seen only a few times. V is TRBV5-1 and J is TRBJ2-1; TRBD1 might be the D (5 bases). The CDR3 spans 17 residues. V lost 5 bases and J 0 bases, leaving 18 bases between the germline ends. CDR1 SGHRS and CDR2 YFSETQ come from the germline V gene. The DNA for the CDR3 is TGCGCCAGCAGAATCACTAAAACAGGCAGCTCCTACAATGAGCAGTTCTTC. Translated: CASRITKTGSSYNEQFF.

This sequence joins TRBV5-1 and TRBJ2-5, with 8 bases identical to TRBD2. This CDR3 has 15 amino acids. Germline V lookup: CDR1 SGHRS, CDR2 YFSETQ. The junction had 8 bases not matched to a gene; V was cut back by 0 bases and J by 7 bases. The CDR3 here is CASSLEISGVGTQYF. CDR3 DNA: TGCGCCAGCAGCTTGGAAATTAGCGGGGTCGGGACCCAGTACTTC.

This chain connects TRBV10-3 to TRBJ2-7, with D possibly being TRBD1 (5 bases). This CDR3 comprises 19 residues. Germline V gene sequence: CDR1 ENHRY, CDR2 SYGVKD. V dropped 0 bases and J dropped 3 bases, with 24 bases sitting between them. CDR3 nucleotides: TGTGCCATCAGTGAGTCGATGACAGCAAACTCTCTACCCCTCTACGAGCAGTACTTC. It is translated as CAISESMTANSLPLYEQYF.

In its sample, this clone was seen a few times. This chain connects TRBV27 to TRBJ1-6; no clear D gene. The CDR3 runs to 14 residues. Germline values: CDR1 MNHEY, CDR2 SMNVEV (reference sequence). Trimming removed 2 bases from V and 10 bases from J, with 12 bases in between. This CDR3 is CASSLNLGRSPLHF. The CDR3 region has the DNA TGTGCCAGCAGTTTAAATCTAGGCCGATCACCCCTCCACTTT.

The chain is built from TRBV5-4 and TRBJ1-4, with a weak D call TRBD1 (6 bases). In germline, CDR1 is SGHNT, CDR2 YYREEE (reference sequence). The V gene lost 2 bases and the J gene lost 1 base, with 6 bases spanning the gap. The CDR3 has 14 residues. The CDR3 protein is CASSLQGTNEKLFF. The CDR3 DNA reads TGTGCCAGCAGCTTACAGGGAACTAATGAAAAACTGTTTTTT.

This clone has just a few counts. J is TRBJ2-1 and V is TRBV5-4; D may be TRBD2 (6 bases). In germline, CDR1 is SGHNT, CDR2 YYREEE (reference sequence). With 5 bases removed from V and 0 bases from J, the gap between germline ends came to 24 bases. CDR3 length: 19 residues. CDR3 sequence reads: CASRGYGGTHGSSYNEQFF. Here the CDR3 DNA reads TGTGCCAGCAGAGGTTACGGCGGAACTCACGGGAGCTCCTACAATGAGCAGTTCTTC.

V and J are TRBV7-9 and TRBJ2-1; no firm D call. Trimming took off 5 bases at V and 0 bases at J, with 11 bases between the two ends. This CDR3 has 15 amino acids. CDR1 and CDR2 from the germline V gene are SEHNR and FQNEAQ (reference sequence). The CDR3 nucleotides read TGTGCCAGCAGCCCCACATTAAGCTCCTACAATGAGCAGTTCTTC. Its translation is CASSPTLSSYNEQFF.

CDR3 DNA: TGTGCCAGCAGCTTTAGCGGTGGCTACGAGCAGTACTTC. Its protein product is CASSFSGGYEQYF. This chain links TRBV7-3 with TRBJ2-7, with TRBD2 as a possible D gene (6 bases). The CDR3 extends over 13 amino acids. Deletions cut 3 bases from V and 3 bases from J, with 9 bases between. CDR1 and CDR2 (germline): SGHTA, FQGTGA.

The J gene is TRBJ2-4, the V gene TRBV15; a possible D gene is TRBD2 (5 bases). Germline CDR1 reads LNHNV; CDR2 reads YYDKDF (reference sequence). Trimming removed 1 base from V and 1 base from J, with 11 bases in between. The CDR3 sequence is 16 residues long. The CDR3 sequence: CATSRVGTGAKNIQYF. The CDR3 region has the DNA TGTGCCACCAGCAGAGTGGGAACGGGGGCCAAAAACATTCAGTACTTC.

The CDR3 DNA is TGCGCCAGCAGCCAAGCTCTCTCAGGGGGCTACGAGCAGTACTTC. It is translated as CASSQALSGGYEQYF. The chain combines TRBV4-3 with TRBJ2-7; 7 bases are shared with TRBD1. The CDR3 runs 15 residues. V lost 1 base and J lost 3; bases outside the gene matches: 6. Germline loops: CDR1 LGHNA, CDR2 YSLEER.

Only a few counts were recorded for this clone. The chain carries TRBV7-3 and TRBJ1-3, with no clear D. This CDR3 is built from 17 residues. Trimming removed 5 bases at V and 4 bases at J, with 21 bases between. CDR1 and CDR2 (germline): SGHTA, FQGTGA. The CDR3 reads CASSRLDARDSGNTIYF. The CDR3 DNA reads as TGTGCCAGCAGCCGACTCGACGCAAGAGACTCAGGAAACACCATATATTTT.

CDR3 region: CASSYSGGRGNEQFF. For the CDR3, the DNA is TGTGCCAGCAGTTACTCAGGGGGCAGGGGCAATGAGCAGTTCTTC. The chain is built from TRBV28 and TRBJ2-1, with 8 nucleotides matching TRBD1. J was trimmed by 6 bases and V by 4 bases; bases with no gene match: 8. Germline V gene data show CDR1 as MDHEN and CDR2 as SYDVKM. This CDR3 has 15 residues.

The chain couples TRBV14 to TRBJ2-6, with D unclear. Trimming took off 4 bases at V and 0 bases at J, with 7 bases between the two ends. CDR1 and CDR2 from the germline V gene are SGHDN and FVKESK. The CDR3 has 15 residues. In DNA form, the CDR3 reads TGTGCCAGCAGCCCGAGTGGCTCTGGGGCCAACGTCCTGACTTTC. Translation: CASSPSGSGANVLTF.

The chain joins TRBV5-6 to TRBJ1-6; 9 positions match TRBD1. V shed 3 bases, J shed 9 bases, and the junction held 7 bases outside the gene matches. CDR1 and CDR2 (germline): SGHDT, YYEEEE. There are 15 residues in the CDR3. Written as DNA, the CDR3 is TGTGCCAGCAGCTCTCTAAGGGACAGGGCTTCACCCCTCCACTTT. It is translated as CASSSLRDRASPLHF.

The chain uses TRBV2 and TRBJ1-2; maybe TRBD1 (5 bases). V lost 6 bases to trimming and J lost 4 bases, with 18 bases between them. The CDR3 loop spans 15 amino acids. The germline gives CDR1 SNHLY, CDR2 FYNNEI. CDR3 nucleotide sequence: TGTGCCAGCAGCCCCAGGGAGGGTGGGTTCTATGGCTACACCTTC. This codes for CASSPREGGFYGYTF.